The 8 T cell receptor delta chains in this list originate from one sample, sequenced in a study of gamma-delta chains in newborns, infants, children. TCRdb reanalysed the reads with CATT. The table includes roughly 5,000 delta-chain clones, roughly 15% detected once. The specimen comprised blood, sampled at baseline. These receptors were collected from a child who was a newborn, infant or young child, either healthy, febrile or measles-vaccinated (not recorded which).

About this clone: This likely stems from a read error, as it lies one base from a far larger clone. Other nucleotide sequences from this sample produce the same CDR3. The gene calls are TRDV2 and TRDJ3; D gene uncertain. The CDR3 consists of 13 residues. The V gene's germline CDR1 is GEAIGNYY and CDR2 EKD. CDR3 coding DNA: TGCGCCTGTGACACCTGGGACACCCGACAGATGTTTTTC. Translating gives CACDTWDTRQMFF.

This sequence joins TRAV29/DV5 and TRDJ1; 7 nucleotides line up with TRDD3. The germline gives CDR1 NSMFDY, CDR2 ISSIKDK. J lost 10 bases, V lost 4 bases, and 25 bases had no gene match. The CDR3 has 17 residues. CDR3 sequence (DNA): TGTGCAGCAGATCGAGTTATTACTGGGGATCATATCCGCGGACTCATCTTT. Translation gives CAADRVITGDHIRGLIF.

This clone has only a few counts. A far larger clone is only one base removed, so a read error is likely. The chain combines TRDV1 with TRDJ2; TRDD3 matches at 11 bases. The CDR3 contains 20 residues. V gave up 2 bases and J gave up 0 bases; unmatched junction bases: 11. CDR1 and CDR2 from the germline V gene are TSWWSYY and QGS. The CDR3 reads CALGEVGTGGYGALTAQLFF. For the CDR3, the DNA is TGTGCTCTTGGGGAAGTGGGTACTGGGGGATATGGAGCTTTGACAGCACAACTCTTCTTT.

The V and J genes are TRDV3 and TRDJ1; D perhaps matches TRDD3 (8 bases). Germline CDR1 and CDR2: TVYSNPD and GDNSRS (reference sequence). This CDR3 comprises 25 residues. Deletions cut 2 bases from V and 0 bases from J, with 46 bases between. DNA for the CDR3: TGTGCCTTTCGTGCCGGCCTTCCTCACTCATTTTCCGCACTGGGGGCAAATACCTACACCGATAAACTCATCTTT. Amino acid sequence: CAFRAGLPHSFSALGANTYTDKLIF.

Judged by abundance, this clone is medium-sized. The chain carries TRDV2 and TRDJ2, with D perhaps TRDD3 (5 bases). Germline V CDR1 and CDR2: GEAIGNYY, EKD. This CDR3 is built from 15 residues. V shed 0 bases and J shed 8 bases, with 15 bases lying between them. This CDR3 is CACDTLEDIGAQLFF. The CDR3 DNA is TGTGCCTGTGACACCCTGGAGGATATAGGGGCACAACTCTTCTTT.

This clone counts as medium-sized. CDR3 region: CACDSLSYHLTVAADKLIF. The CDR3 DNA reads TGTGCCTGTGACTCTCTTTCCTACCACCTTACTGTGGCGGCCGATAAACTCATCTTT. The chain joins TRDV2 to TRDJ1, with 7 positions matching TRDD2. Unmatched junction bases numbered 21, after V lost 3 bases and J lost 3 bases. The germline V gene has CDR1 GEAIGNYY and CDR2 EKD. The CDR3 runs to 19 residues.

This clone was counted only a few times. A read error is likely here: a far larger clone is one base away. The chain couples TRDV1 to TRDJ1; 12 bases are a match to TRDD3. The CDR3 has 22 amino acids. The germline V gene encodes CDR1 TSWWSYY and CDR2 QGS. With V trimmed by 5 bases and J by 2 bases, 24 bases remained unmatched. CDR3 sequence reads: CALGIRALPYWGILGGTDKLIF. CDR3 nucleotides: TGTGCTCTTGGGATCCGGGCCCTCCCCTACTGGGGGATACTTGGGGGGACCGATAAACTCATCTTT.

This clone is categorized as medium-sized. This CDR3 is CAFGYWATQYTDKLIF. For the CDR3, the DNA is TGTGCCTTTGGGTACTGGGCCACCCAGTACACCGATAAACTCATCTTT. J is TRDJ1 and V is TRDV3; TRDD3 is a possible D gene (6 bases). The CDR3 length is 16 residues. Trimming stripped 2 bases from V and 0 bases from J, with 19 bases between. The germline V gene encodes CDR1 TVYSNPD and CDR2 GDNSRS (reference sequence).